A single sample gave rise to the 18 T cell receptor beta chains below, sequenced in a study of spatial heterogeneity in lung cancer. TCRdb called the 5' RACE reads again in MiXCR, with one record for every CDR3 protein. This sample has some 54,000 distinct CDR3 sequences, with about 7.4% found just once. As for time point: blood at routine non-recurrence follow-up after resection. Whole RNA, isolated from tumor, nontumor lung or frozen PBMC, was sequenced without prior sorting. The material was PBMCs, obtained at follow-up. The receptors were sampled from a female donor with early-stage non-small cell lung cancer.

This clonotype was recorded at least ten times. The chain joins TRBV29-1 to TRBJ2-5; D is ambiguous. The V and J ends lost 6 bases and 5 bases respectively, with 13 bases between them. Germline V gives CDR1 SQVTM, CDR2 ANQGSEA. The CDR3 spans 12 residues. CDR3 DNA sequence: TGCAGCGTCGTAGGGCAGGACGAGACCCAGTACTTC. Translated: CSVVGQDETQYF.

This clonotype has a count of ten or more. This chain joins TRBV28 and TRBJ1-2, with D hard to call. CDR3 size: 13 residues. V was shortened by 2 bases and J by 2 bases, with 6 bases between the two germline ends. Germline CDR1 is MDHEN and CDR2 is SYDVKM. Here the CDR3 DNA reads TGTGCCAGCAGTTTAGGCACAAACTATGGCTACACCTTC. Translating it yields CASSLGTNYGYTF.

V and J are TRBV5-1 and TRBJ1-1; no definite D call. In germline, CDR1 is SGHRS, CDR2 YFSETQ. The ends were cut back, 0 bases at V and 4 bases at J, with 19 bases in the middle. This CDR3 spans 17 amino acids. CDR3 protein: CASSLVIEVTGFTEAFF. The CDR3 bases are TGCGCCAGCAGCTTGGTCATAGAAGTCACGGGCTTCACTGAAGCTTTCTTT.

This clonotype occurred many times. The genes are TRBV11-2 and TRBJ1-4; no definite D call. This CDR3 region has 15 residues. V was cut by 5 bases and J by 7 bases, with 17 bases left in between. CDR1 and CDR2 from the germline V gene are SGHAT and FQNNGV. CDR3 nucleotide sequence: TGTGCCAGCAGCCCAGCAGGCCCCCTAGGTGAAAAACTGTTTTTT. As protein: CASSPAGPLGEKLFF. The variable domain in full, completed from reference TRBV11-2 and TRBJ1-4, reads EAGVAQSPRYKIIEKRQSVAFWCNPISGHATLYWYQQILGQGPKLLIQFQNNGVVDDSQLPKDRFSAERLKGVDSTLKIQPAKLEDSAVYLCASSPAGPLGEKLFFGSGTQLSVL.

V gene TRBV28 combines with J gene TRBJ2-7; 7 bases are a match to TRBD1. Germline V gives CDR1 MDHEN, CDR2 SYDVKM. The V segment lost 6 bases and the J segment 7 bases; nucleotides outside the gene matches: 12. This CDR3 comprises 14 residues. CDR3 in DNA: TGTGCCAGCAGGAAGGACAGGCCTCCTCGGGAGCAGTACTTC. Residues: CASRKDRPPREQYF.

This clonotype was observed at least ten times. The chain couples TRBV6-6 to TRBJ2-1; D is unclear. V was clipped by 2 bases and J by 4 bases, with 12 bases between them. There are 15 residues in the CDR3. Germline V gene data show CDR1 as MNHNY and CDR2 as SVGAGI (reference sequence). CDR3 sequence reads: CASSYVVMTYNEQFF. The CDR3 bases are TGTGCCAGCAGTTACGTAGTAATGACATACAATGAGCAGTTCTTC.

In its sample, this clonotype was seen many times. The J gene is TRBJ2-1, the V gene TRBV2, with 10 bases fitting TRBD1. The CDR3 sequence is 15 residues long. Germline values: CDR1 SNHLY, CDR2 FYNNEI. The V gene end was trimmed by 4 bases and the J gene end by 7 bases; junction bases not matched to a gene: 7. The CDR3 region is CASSVLRDRGNEQFF. CDR3 DNA: TGTGCCAGCAGTGTGTTAAGGGACAGGGGAAATGAGCAGTTCTTC.

At least ten counts were recorded for this clonotype. The V gene is TRBV5-1, the J gene TRBJ2-6; D is unclear. Per germline, CDR1 SGHRS and CDR2 YFSETQ. There are 17 residues in the CDR3. V lost 3 bases to trimming and J lost 0 bases, with 13 bases between them. The CDR3 reads CASSSGDGYSGANVLTF. CDR3 DNA sequence: TGCGCCAGCAGCTCCGGCGATGGATACTCTGGGGCCAACGTCCTGACTTTC. The whole variable domain, remainder taken from reference TRBV5-1 and TRBJ2-6, is KAGVTQTPRYLIKTRGQQVTLSCSPISGHRSVSWYQQTPGQGLQFLFEYFSETQRNKGNFPGRFSGRQFSNSRSEMNVSTLELGDSALYLCASSSGDGYSGANVLTFGAGSRLTVL.

V is TRBV7-6 and J is TRBJ1-6; possibly TRBD1 for D (5 bases). V was cut by 1 base and J by 6 bases, with 13 bases left in between. The germline V gene has CDR1 SGHVS and CDR2 FNYEAQ. The CDR3 runs to 16 residues. This CDR3 is CASSLVGSGTNSPLHF. DNA for the CDR3: TGTGCCAGCAGCTTAGTAGGGTCAGGGACTAATTCACCCCTCCACTTT.

The sample holds many counts of this clonotype. V is TRBV6-6 and J is TRBJ1-5; weak D call: TRBD1 (6 bases). Trimming left V 0 bases short and J 5 bases short, with 8 bases between. Germline assignment: CDR1 MNHNY and CDR2 SVGAGI (reference sequence). CDR3 size: 14 residues. Here the CDR3 DNA reads TGTGCCAGCAGTTACTCGGGGGGGCATCAGCCCCAGCATTTT. It translates to CASSYSGGHQPQHF.

This rearrangement joins TRBV9 to TRBJ2-7; a possible D gene is TRBD1 (6 bases). The CDR3 extends over 14 amino acids. Germline loops: CDR1 SGDLS, CDR2 YYNGEE. V was trimmed by 3 bases and J by 1 base, leaving 11 bases between them. The DNA of the CDR3 is TGTGCCAGCAGCGCCGGGGACAAATCCTACGAGCAGTACTTC. This encodes CASSAGDKSYEQYF.

The chain uses TRBV9 and TRBJ1-1; TRBD1 is a possible D gene (5 bases). The CDR3 spans 15 residues. V was pared by 2 bases and J by 5 bases, with 16 bases between. Looked up from germline, CDR1 is SGDLS and CDR2 is YYNGEE. The CDR3 loop is CASSVGTGPGTEAFF. The DNA for the CDR3 is TGTGCCAGCAGCGTTGGTACAGGCCCAGGAACTGAAGCTTTCTTT.

The chain employs TRBV5-1 and TRBJ1-6, with a possible D match to TRBD1 (5 bases). Germline V gene sequence: CDR1 SGHRS, CDR2 YFSETQ. The length of the CDR3 is 15 residues. The V and J ends lost 2 bases and 3 bases respectively, with 9 bases between them. In DNA form, the CDR3 reads TGCGCCAGCAGCTTCTGGGACTGCTATAATTCACCCCTCCACTTT. Residues: CASSFWDCYNSPLHF.

The gene calls are TRBV20-1 and TRBJ1-2, with TRBD1 as a possible D gene (6 bases). The CDR3 length is 15 residues. The V gene lost 0 bases and the J gene lost 3 bases, with 14 bases spanning the gap. Germline CDR1 and CDR2: DFQATT and SNEGSKA (reference sequence). For the CDR3, the DNA is TGCAGTGCTAGAGATGGAACAGGGCGGGACTATGGCTACACCTTC. Its protein product is CSARDGTGRDYGYTF.

This clonotype showed up many times. This chain links TRBV29-1 with TRBJ1-2; the D is unclear. Germline values: CDR1 SQVTM, CDR2 ANQGSEA. V was cut by 3 bases and J by 3 bases, with 11 bases left in between. This CDR3 is 13 amino acids long. The DNA of the CDR3 is TGCAGCGTTGATACTCCGGGAGACTATGGCTACACCTTC. It codes for CSVDTPGDYGYTF. The full variable domain, rest sourced from reference TRBV29-1 and TRBJ1-2, is SAVISQKPSRDICQRGTSLTIQCQVDSQVTMMFWYRQQPGQSLTLIATANQGSEATYESGFVIDKFPISRPNLTFSTLTVSNMSPEDSSIYLCSVDTPGDYGYTFGSGTRLTVV.

This clonotype was counted between two and nine times. This sequence joins TRBV7-8 and TRBJ2-3; perhaps TRBD2 as D (6 bases). The CDR3 loop spans 17 amino acids. Germline-derived CDR1 and CDR2 are SGHVS and FQNEAQ. Trimming shortened V by 8 bases and J by 0 bases, and 21 bases separated the two germline ends. The CDR3 loop reads CASRRRWSSESTDTQYF. CDR3 DNA sequence: TGTGCCAGCCGCCGGCGGTGGTCTAGCGAGAGCACAGATACGCAGTATTTT. The full variable domain, rest sourced from reference TRBV7-8 and TRBJ2-3, is GAGVSQSPRYKVAKRGQDVALRCDPISGHVSLFWYQQALGQGPEFLTYFQNEAQLDKSGLPSDRFFAERPEGSVSTLKIQRTQQEDSAVYLCASRRRWSSESTDTQYFGPGTRLTVL.

In its sample, this clonotype was seen a few times. The J gene is TRBJ2-3, the V gene TRBV27; 9 bases align to TRBD1. The ends lost 6 bases at V and 3 bases at J; junction bases unmatched: 4. Germline values: CDR1 MNHEY, CDR2 SMNVEV (reference sequence). The CDR3 covers 14 residues. This CDR3 is CASSRDRATDTQYF. As DNA, the CDR3 is TGTGCCAGCAGCCGGGACAGGGCAACAGATACGCAGTATTTT.

Ten or more counts support this clonotype. The J gene is TRBJ2-2, the V gene TRBV5-6; D unclear. The CDR3 length is 13 residues. The V gene lost 3 bases and the J gene lost 2 bases, with 5 bases spanning the gap. The germline gives CDR1 SGHDT, CDR2 YYEEEE. CDR3 protein: CASSSLNTGELFF. CDR3 DNA: TGTGCCAGCAGCTCGTTAAACACCGGGGAGCTGTTTTTT.